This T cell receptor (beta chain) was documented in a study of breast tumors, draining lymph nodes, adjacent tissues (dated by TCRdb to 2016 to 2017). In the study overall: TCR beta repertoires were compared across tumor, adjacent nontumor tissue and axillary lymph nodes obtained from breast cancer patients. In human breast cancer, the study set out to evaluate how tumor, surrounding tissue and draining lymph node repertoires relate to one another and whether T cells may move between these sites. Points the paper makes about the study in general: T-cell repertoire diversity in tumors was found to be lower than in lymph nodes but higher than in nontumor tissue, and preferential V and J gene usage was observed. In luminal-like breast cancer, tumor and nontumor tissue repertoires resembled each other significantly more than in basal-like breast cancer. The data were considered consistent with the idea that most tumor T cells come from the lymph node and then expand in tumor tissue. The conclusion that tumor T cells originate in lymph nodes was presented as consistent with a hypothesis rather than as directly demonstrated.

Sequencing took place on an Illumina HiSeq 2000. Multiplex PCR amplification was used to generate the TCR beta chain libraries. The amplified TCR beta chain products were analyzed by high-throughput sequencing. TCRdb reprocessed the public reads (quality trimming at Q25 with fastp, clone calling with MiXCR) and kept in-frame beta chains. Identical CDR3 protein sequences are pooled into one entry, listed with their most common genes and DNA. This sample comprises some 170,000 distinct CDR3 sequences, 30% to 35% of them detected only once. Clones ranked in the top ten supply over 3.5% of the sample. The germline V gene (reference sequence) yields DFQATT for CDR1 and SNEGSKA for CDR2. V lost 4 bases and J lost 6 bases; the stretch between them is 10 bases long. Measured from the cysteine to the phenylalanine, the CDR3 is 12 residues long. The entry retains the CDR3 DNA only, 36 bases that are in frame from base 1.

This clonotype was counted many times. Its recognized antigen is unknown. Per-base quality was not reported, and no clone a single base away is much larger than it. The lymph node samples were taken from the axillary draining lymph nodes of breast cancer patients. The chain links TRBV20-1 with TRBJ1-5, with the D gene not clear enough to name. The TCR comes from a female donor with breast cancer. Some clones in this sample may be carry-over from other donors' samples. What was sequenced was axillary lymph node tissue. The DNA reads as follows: TGCAGTGCTAACCGTCTTCCTCAGCCCCAGCATTTT. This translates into CSANRLPQPQHF.